The 6 T cell receptor beta chains below were found in one sample sequenced in a study of cytomegalovirus exposure and HLA in healthy donors. A multiplex PCR was run with 60 Vbeta primers and 13 Jbeta primers. Assay used: immunoSEQ multiplex PCR; TCRdb lists only in-frame clones, some missing. The sample has some 130,000 clones; approximately 61% are singletons. The sequenced sample was PBMCs. The receptors were gathered from a human donor in good health.

The chain recombines TRBV7-8 with TRBJ2-7; 7 nucleotides line up with TRBD2. V gave up 7 bases and J gave up 3 bases; unmatched junction bases: 12. Germline assignment: CDR1 SGHVS and CDR2 FQNEAQ. This CDR3 contains 15 residues. The CDR3 sequence is CASTPGRASGYEQYF. Here the CDR3 DNA reads TGTGCCAGCACCCCCGGGCGGGCTAGCGGCTACGAGCAGTACTTC. Based on the CDR3 plus reference TRBV7-8 and TRBJ2-7, the full variable domain is GAGVSQSPRYKVAKRGQDVALRCDPISGHVSLFWYQQALGQGPEFLTYFQNEAQLDKSGLPSDRFFAERPEGSVSTLKIQRTQQEDSAVYLCASTPGRASGYEQYFGPGTRLTVT.

The chain couples TRBV25-1 to TRBJ2-3; TRBD1 agrees at 7 bases. The CDR3 is 14 amino acids. The V gene's germline CDR1 is MGHDK and CDR2 SYGVNS. After removal of 0 bases from V and 5 bases from J, the junction contained 2 bases not matched to a gene. CDR3 residues: CASSEYQGVDTQYF. Written as DNA, the CDR3 is TGTGCCAGCAGTGAATACCAGGGGGTAGATACGCAGTATTTT. The entire variable domain, with the rest obtained from reference TRBV25-1 and TRBJ2-3, is as follows: EADIYQTPRYLVIGTGKKITLECSQTMGHDKMYWYQQDPGMELHLIHYSYGVNSTEKGDLSSESTVSRIRTEHFPLTLESARPSHTSQYLCASSEYQGVDTQYFGPGTRLTVL.

The chain has TRBV4-1 and TRBJ2-7, with 8 nucleotides matching TRBD2. The junction had 11 bases not matched to a gene; V was cut back by 1 base and J by 3 bases. CDR1 is MGHRA and CDR2 is YSYEKL in the germline V gene. This CDR3 region has 17 residues. The CDR3 protein is CASSQVRATGTSYEQYF. The CDR3 DNA reads as TGCGCCAGCAGCCAAGTAAGAGCCACCGGGACTAGCTACGAGCAGTACTTC.

The chain joins TRBV28 to TRBJ2-2; 9 bases agree with TRBD1. Germline V gene data show CDR1 as MDHEN and CDR2 as SYDVKM. Trimming took 4 bases from V and 6 from J; bases not matched to a gene: 6. The CDR3 spans 15 residues. The CDR3 coding sequence is TGTGCCAGCAGTTATACAGGGGGCGCAGCCGGGGAGCTGTTTTTT. Its translation is CASSYTGGAAGELFF. The whole variable domain, filled in from reference TRBV28 and TRBJ2-2, reads DVKVTQSSRYLVKRTGEKVFLECVQDMDHENMFWYRQDPGLGLRLIYFSYDVKMKEKGDIPEGYSVSREKKERFSLILESASTNQTSMYLCASSYTGGAAGELFFGEGSRLTVL.

The gene calls are TRBV10-3 and TRBJ2-7; the match to TRBD1 covers 10 bases. The CDR3 length is 12 residues. Trimming removed 9 bases from V and 3 bases from J; junction bases left unmatched: 2. The germline V gene has CDR1 ENHRY and CDR2 SYGVKD. The CDR3: CAMGTGDYEQYF. In DNA, the CDR3 is TGTGCCATGGGGACAGGGGACTACGAGCAGTACTTC.

V usage is TRBV4-1 and J usage is TRBJ1-2; D ambiguous. Germline CDR1 is MGHRA and CDR2 is YSYEKL. V was shortened by 0 bases and J by 8 bases, with 16 bases between the two germline ends. The CDR3 contains 15 residues. CDR3 region: CASSQDPYPPGGYTF. In DNA, the CDR3 is TGCGCCAGCAGCCAAGATCCTTACCCCCCCGGGGGCTACACCTTC.